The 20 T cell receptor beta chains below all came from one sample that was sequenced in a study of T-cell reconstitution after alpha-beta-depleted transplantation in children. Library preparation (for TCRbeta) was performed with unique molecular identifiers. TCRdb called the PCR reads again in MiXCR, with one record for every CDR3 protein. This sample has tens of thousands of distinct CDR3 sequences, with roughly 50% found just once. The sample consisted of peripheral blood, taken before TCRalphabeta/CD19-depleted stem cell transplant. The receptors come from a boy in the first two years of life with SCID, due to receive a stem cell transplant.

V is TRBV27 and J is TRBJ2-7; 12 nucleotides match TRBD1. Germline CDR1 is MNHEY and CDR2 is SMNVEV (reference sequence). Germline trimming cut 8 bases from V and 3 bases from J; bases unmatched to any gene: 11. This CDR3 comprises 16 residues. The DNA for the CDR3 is TGTGCCAGCGGCCACCGGGACAGGGGGCCCTACTACGAGCAGTACTTC. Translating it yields CASGHRDRGPYYEQYF.

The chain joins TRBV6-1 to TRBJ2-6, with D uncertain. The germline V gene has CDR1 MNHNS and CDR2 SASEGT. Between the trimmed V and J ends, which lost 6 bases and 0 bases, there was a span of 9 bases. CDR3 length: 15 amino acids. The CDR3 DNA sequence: TGTGCCAGCAGCCCCCCCAGCTCTGGGGCCAACGTCCTGACTTTC. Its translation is CASSPPSSGANVLTF.

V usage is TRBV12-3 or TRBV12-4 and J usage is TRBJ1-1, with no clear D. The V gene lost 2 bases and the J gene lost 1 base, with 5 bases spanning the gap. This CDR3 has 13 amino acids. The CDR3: CASSLMGNTEAFF. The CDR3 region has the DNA TGTGCCAGCAGTTTAATGGGGAACACTGAAGCTTTCTTT.

CDR3 loop: CASSLARGAGGETQYF. The CDR3, as DNA: TGCGCCAGCAGCCTGGCGCGAGGCGCGGGGGGAGAGACCCAGTACTTC. This chain connects TRBV5-1 to TRBJ2-5; 8 bases line up with TRBD2. The germline V gene encodes CDR1 SGHRS and CDR2 YFSETQ. The length of the CDR3 is 16 residues. V lost 4 bases, J lost 4 bases, and 12 bases stayed unmatched.

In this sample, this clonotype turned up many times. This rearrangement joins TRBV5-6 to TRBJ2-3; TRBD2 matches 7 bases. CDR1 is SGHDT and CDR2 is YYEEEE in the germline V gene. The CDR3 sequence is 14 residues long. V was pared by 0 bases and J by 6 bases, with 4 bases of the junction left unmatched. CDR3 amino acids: CASSLELARDTQYF. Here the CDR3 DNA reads TGTGCCAGCAGCTTGGAACTAGCGAGGGATACGCAGTATTTT.

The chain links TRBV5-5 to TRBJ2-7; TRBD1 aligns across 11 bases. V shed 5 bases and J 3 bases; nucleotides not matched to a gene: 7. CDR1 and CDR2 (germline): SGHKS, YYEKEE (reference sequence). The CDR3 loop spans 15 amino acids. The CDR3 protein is CASSYRTGGFYEQYF. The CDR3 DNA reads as TGTGCCAGCAGTTACCGGACAGGGGGCTTCTACGAGCAGTACTTC.

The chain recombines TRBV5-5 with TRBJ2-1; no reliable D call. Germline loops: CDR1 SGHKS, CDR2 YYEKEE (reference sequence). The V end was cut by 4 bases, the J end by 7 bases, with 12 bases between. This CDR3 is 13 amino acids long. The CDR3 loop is CASSAYWENEQFF. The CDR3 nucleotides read TGTGCCAGCAGCGCGTACTGGGAAAATGAGCAGTTCTTC.

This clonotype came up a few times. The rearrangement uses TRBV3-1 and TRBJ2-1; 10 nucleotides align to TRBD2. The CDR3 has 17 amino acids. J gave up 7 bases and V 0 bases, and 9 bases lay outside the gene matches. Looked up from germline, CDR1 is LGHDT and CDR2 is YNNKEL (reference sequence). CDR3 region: CASSQETSGGARNEQFF. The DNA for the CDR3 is TGTGCCAGCAGCCAAGAAACCAGCGGGGGGGCCAGAAATGAGCAGTTCTTC.

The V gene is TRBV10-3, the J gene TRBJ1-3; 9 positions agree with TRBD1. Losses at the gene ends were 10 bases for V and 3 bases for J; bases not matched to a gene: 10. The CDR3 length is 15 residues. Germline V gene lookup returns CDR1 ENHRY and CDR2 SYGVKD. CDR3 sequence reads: CATESTGGNGNTIYF. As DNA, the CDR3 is TGTGCCACCGAATCGACAGGGGGGAATGGAAACACCATATATTTT.

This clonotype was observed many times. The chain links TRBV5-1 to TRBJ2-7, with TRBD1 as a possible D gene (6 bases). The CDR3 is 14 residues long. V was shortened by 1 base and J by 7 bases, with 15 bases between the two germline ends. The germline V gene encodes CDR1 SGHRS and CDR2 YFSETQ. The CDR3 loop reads CASSLSQGPGEQYF. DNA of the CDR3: TGCGCCAGCAGCTTGTCTCAGGGGCCGGGGGAGCAGTACTTC.

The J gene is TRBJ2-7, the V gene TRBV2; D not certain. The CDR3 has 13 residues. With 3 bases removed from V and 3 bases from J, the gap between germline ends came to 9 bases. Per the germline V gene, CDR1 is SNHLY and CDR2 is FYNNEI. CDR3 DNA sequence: TGTGCCAGCAGTGATGGAATTAACTACGAGCAGTACTTC. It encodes CASSDGINYEQYF.

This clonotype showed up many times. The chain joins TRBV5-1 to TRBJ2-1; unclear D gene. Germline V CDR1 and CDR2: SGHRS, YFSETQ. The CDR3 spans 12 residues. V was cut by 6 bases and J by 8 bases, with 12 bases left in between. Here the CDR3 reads CASKQDLHEQFF. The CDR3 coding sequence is TGCGCCAGCAAGCAGGATCTCCATGAGCAGTTCTTC. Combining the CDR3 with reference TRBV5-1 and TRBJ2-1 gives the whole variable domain KAGVTQTPRYLIKTRGQQVTLSCSPISGHRSVSWYQQTPGQGLQFLFEYFSETQRNKGNFPGRFSGRQFSNSRSEMNVSTLELGDSALYLCASKQDLHEQFFGPGTRLTVL.

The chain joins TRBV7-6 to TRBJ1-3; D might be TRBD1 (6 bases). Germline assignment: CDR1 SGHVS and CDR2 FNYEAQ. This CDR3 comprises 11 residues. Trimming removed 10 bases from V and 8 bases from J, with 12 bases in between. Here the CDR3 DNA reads TGTGCCACCACAGAGGGGGACACCATATATTTT. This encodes CATTEGDTIYF.

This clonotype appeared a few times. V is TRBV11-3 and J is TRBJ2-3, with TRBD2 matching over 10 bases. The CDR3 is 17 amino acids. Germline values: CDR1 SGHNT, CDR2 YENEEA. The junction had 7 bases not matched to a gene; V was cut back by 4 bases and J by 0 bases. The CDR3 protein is CASSSRSGGESTDTQYF. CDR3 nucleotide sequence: TGTGCCAGCAGCTCTCGGAGCGGGGGGGAGAGCACAGATACGCAGTATTTT.

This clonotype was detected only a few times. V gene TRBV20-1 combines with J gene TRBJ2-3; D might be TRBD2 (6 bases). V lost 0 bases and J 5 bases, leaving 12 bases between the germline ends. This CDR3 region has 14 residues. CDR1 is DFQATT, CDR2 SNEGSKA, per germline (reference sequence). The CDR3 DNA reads TGCAGTGCTAGAGATCCGGGGGTTCGAGATACGCAGTATTTT. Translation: CSARDPGVRDTQYF.

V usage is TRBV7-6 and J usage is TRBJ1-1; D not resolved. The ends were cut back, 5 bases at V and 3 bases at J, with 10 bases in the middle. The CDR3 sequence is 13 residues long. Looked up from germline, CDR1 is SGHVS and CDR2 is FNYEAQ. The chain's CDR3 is CASSPERDTEAFF. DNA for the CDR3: TGTGCCAGCAGCCCCGAACGGGACACTGAAGCTTTCTTT.

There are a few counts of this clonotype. The chain's CDR3 is CASTAGGTTGTDTQYF. The CDR3 bases are TGTGCCAGCACCGCTGGAGGGACTACCGGCACAGATACGCAGTATTTT. The rearrangement links TRBV6-4 to TRBJ2-3, with TRBD2 matching over 7 bases. This CDR3 region has 16 residues. Germline V gives CDR1 MRHNA, CDR2 SNTAGT. V lost 7 bases and J lost 1; bases outside the gene matches: 11.

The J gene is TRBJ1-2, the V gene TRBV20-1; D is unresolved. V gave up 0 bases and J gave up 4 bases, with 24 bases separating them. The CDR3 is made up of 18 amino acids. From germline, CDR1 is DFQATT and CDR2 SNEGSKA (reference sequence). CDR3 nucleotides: TGCAGTGCTAGAGATAAACAGATGGCATCCACCCCAACCTATGGCTACACCTTC. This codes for CSARDKQMASTPTYGYTF.

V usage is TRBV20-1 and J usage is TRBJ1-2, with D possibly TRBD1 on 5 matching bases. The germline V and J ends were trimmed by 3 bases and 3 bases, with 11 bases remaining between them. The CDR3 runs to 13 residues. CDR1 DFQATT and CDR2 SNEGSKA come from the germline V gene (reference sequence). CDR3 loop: CSARPRVDYGYTF. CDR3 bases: TGCAGTGCTAGGCCCAGGGTAGACTATGGCTACACCTTC.

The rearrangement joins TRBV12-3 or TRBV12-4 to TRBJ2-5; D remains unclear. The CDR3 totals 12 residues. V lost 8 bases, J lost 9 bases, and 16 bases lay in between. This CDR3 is CASGPNLLAQYF. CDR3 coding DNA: TGTGCCAGCGGCCCGAACCTGTTGGCCCAGTACTTC.